This T cell receptor beta chain was identified in a study of post-analysis software for immune sequencing data. Trimming stripped 11 bases from V and 9 bases from J, with 14 bases between. Germline CDR1 and CDR2: MNHEY and SVGAGI. The CDR3 spans 12 residues. Libraries were made from TCR beta cDNA, and they carried unique molecular identifiers. TCRdb redid the calling of the PCR reads with MiXCR, one entry per CDR3 protein. The data show 650,000 to 850,000 distinct CDR3 sequences, just over 45% seen once. As concerns this clonotype: The antigen is undetermined.

Broader study findings: Comparison of patients with controls showed five or six TRBV segments more frequent in patients, TRBV5-6, TRBV5-1 and TRBV20-1 among them. Those samples that were prepared in the same batch co-clustered strongly by F measure.

Material: blood. The TCR sequence derives from a girl aged 5-17 years with multiple sclerosis. The chain is built from TRBV6-5 and TRBJ1-6; weak D call: TRBD1 (6 bases). Here the CDR3 reads CAAQGRFSPLHF. The CDR3 DNA reads as TGTGCCGCCCAGGGGAGATTTTCACCCCTCCACTTT.